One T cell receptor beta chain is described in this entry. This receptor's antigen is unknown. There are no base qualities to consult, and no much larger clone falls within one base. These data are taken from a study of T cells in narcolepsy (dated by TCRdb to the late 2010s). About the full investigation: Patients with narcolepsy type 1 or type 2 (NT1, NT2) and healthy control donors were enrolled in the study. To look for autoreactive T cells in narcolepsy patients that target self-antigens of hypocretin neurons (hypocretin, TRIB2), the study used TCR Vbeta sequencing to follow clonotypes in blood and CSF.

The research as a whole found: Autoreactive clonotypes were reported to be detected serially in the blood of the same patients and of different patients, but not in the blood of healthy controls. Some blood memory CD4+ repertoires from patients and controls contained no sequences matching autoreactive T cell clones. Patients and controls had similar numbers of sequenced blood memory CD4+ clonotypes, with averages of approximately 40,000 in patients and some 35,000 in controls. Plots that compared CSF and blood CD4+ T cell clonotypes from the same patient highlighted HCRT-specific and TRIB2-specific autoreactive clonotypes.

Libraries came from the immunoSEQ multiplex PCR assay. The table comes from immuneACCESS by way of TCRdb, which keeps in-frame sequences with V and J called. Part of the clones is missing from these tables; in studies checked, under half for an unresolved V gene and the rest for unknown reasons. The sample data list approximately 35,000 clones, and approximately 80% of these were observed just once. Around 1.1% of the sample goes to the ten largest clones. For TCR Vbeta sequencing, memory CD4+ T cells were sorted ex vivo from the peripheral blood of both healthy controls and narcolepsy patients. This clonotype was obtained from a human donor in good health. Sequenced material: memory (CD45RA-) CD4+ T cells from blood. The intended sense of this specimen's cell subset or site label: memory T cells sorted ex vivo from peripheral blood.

The sequenced DNA is TGTGCCAGCAGCCCCCCTCGGGACTACGAGCAGTACTTC. Its protein reads: CASSPPRDYEQYF. The chain couples TRBV7-8 to TRBJ2-7; TRBD2 might be the D gene, on 5 matching bases. The germline V gene specifies SGHVS as CDR1 and FQNEAQ as CDR2. The CDR3 spans 13 residues, from the cysteine through the phenylalanine. The sequence is cut down to CDR3 DNA, 39 bases in frame from base 1. Deletion took 5 bases off V and 3 bases off J, with a span of 11 bases between the germline ends.